Below are 16 T cell receptor beta chains sequenced from a single sample in a study of shared T cell receptors in the human thymus. The method was immunoSEQ multiplex PCR; TCRdb's version includes in-frame clones alone and lacks a portion of them. The table has some 760,000 clones, around 85% seen once. The sample was also reused in another study, on human thymus T cells.

Sequencing input: thymocytes. The receptor source for this set is a girl less than two years old with a congenital heart defect.

This clone was recorded only once. J is TRBJ1-5 and V is TRBV6-5; tentative D call: TRBD1 (5 bases). The germline gives CDR1 MNHEY, CDR2 SVGAGI. Trimming stripped 0 bases from V and 3 bases from J, with 12 bases between. This CDR3 has 16 amino acids. Here the CDR3 reads CASSYSHQGSNQPQHF. CDR3 sequence (DNA): TGTGCCAGCAGTTACTCGCACCAGGGTTCCAATCAGCCCCAGCATTTT.

V gene TRBV5-1 combines with J gene TRBJ2-5, with 7 bases fitting TRBD1. The CDR3 runs to 17 residues. The germline CDR1 and CDR2 sequences are SGHRS and YFSETQ. With 0 bases clipped from V and 5 bases from J, the junction kept 13 bases outside the gene matches. In DNA, the CDR3 is TGCGCCAGCAGCTTGGAGGGGGTAGAGGGGGCGCTTGAGACCCAGTACTTC. Translated: CASSLEGVEGALETQYF. Full variable domain (missing parts from reference TRBV5-1 and TRBJ2-5): KAGVTQTPRYLIKTRGQQVTLSCSPISGHRSVSWYQQTPGQGLQFLFEYFSETQRNKGNFPGRFSGRQFSNSRSEMNVSTLELGDSALYLCASSLEGVEGALETQYFGPGTRLLVL.

This clone has only one observation. The J gene is TRBJ2-5, the V gene TRBV4-3; D perhaps matches TRBD1 (5 bases). Germline V lookup: CDR1 LGHNA, CDR2 YSLEER. The CDR3 consists of 15 residues. V dropped 3 bases and J dropped 5 bases, with 16 bases sitting between them. The CDR3 loop reads CASSQELQDWETQYF. DNA of the CDR3: TGCGCCAGCAGCCAGGAATTACAGGATTGGGAGACCCAGTACTTC.

CDR3 in amino acids: CATSERTGMNTEAFF. CDR3 in DNA: TGTGCCACCAGCGAGCGGACGGGAATGAACACTGAAGCTTTCTTT. The gene calls are TRBV15 and TRBJ1-1; no clear D. V lost 5 bases, J lost 0 bases, and 13 bases lay in between. The V gene's germline CDR1 is LNHNV and CDR2 YYDKDF (reference sequence). This CDR3 region has 15 residues.

CDR3 sequence reads: CASRQGAQRYGYTF. The CDR3 DNA reads TGTGCCAGTAGACAGGGGGCGCAGAGATATGGCTACACCTTC. V is TRBV19 and J is TRBJ1-2; 9 nucleotides line up with TRBD1. CDR1 LNHDA and CDR2 SQIVND come from the germline V gene (reference sequence). V lost 6 bases, J lost 5 bases, and 7 bases stayed unmatched. The CDR3 is 14 amino acids.

The chain couples TRBV2 to TRBJ1-2; D gene unclear. V dropped 6 bases and J dropped 7 bases, with 15 bases sitting between them. Germline assignment: CDR1 SNHLY and CDR2 FYNNEI. The length of the CDR3 is 13 residues. CDR3 in amino acids: CASRAGRWCGYTF. The CDR3 bases are TGTGCCAGCAGGGCGGGTAGGTGGTGTGGCTACACCTTC.

The chain carries TRBV11-2 and TRBJ2-2, with unresolved D. CDR1 is SGHAT and CDR2 is FQNNGV in the germline V gene. The CDR3 spans 14 residues. V shed 1 base and J shed 5 bases, with 8 bases lying between them. This CDR3 is CASSLAGPTGELFF. The CDR3 nucleotides are TGTGCCAGCAGCTTAGCCGGTCCGACCGGGGAGCTGTTTTTT.

The chain is built from TRBV11-2 and TRBJ2-7; 7 bases align to TRBD2. This CDR3 contains 17 residues. CDR1 and CDR2 (germline): SGHAT, FQNNGV. The J segment lost 2 bases and the V segment lost 4 bases, leaving 14 bases of the junction unmatched. This chain's CDR3 is CASSSKRRGDDPYEQYF. For the CDR3, the DNA is TGTGCCAGCAGCTCAAAACGCCGGGGGGACGATCCCTACGAGCAGTACTTC. The entire variable domain, with the rest obtained from reference TRBV11-2 and TRBJ2-7, is as follows: EAGVAQSPRYKIIEKRQSVAFWCNPISGHATLYWYQQILGQGPKLLIQFQNNGVVDDSQLPKDRFSAERLKGVDSTLKIQPAKLEDSAVYLCASSSKRRGDDPYEQYFGPGTRLTVT.

This chain uses TRBV18 with TRBJ1-2; unclear D gene. The CDR3 has 12 amino acids. Trimming cost V 3 bases and J 3 bases, with 5 bases left between them. Germline values: CDR1 KGHSH, CDR2 LQKENI. CDR3 in amino acids: CASSPDYYGYTF. DNA for the CDR3: TGTGCCAGCTCACCCGACTACTATGGCTACACCTTC.

The chain has TRBV5-4 and TRBJ1-1; 8 nucleotides line up with TRBD1. Germline CDR1 and CDR2: SGHNT and YYREEE (reference sequence). The CDR3 has 15 residues. Trimming at V came to 2 bases and at J to 3 bases, leaving 6 bases not matched to a gene. CDR3 sequence reads: CASSFWTGRDTEAFF. CDR3 DNA sequence: TGTGCCAGCAGCTTCTGGACAGGGAGGGACACTGAAGCTTTCTTT.

This clone was seen a handful of times. The V and J genes are TRBV4-3 and TRBJ2-1, with D possibly TRBD1 on 5 matching bases. Trimming left V 0 bases short and J 4 bases short, with 22 bases between. CDR3 length: 19 amino acids. Germline assignment: CDR1 LGHNA and CDR2 YSLEER. The CDR3 nucleotides read TGCGCCAGCAGCCAAGAGCGTTCCGACAGTCACCTAATTTACAATGAGCAGTTCTTC. It yields the protein CASSQERSDSHLIYNEQFF.

DNA of the CDR3: TGTGCCAGCACCAGTCCAGGACAGGGAAAGGACACCGGGGAGCTGTTTTTT. Protein: CASTSPGQGKDTGELFF. The gene calls are TRBV7-2 and TRBJ2-2; 8 bases are a match to TRBD1. The germline V gene encodes CDR1 SGHTA and CDR2 FQGNSA. This CDR3 spans 17 amino acids. V dropped 7 bases and J dropped 3; count of bases not matched to a gene: 13. The variable domain in full, completed from reference TRBV7-2 and TRBJ2-2, reads GAGVSQSPSNKVTEKGKDVELRCDPISGHTALYWYRQSLGQGLEFLIYFQGNSAPDKSGLPSDRFSAERTGGSVSTLTIQRTQQEDSAVYLCASTSPGQGKDTGELFFGEGSRLTVL.

Only a few counts were recorded for this clone. The rearrangement links TRBV7-6 to TRBJ2-6; D remains ambiguous. V was shortened by 2 bases and J by 2 bases, with 7 bases between the two germline ends. The germline V gene has CDR1 SGHVS and CDR2 FNYEAQ. The CDR3 spans 15 residues. The CDR3 reads CASSLLAAGANVLTF. In DNA, the CDR3 is TGTGCCAGCAGCTTATTAGCTGCTGGGGCCAACGTCCTGACTTTC.

This sequence joins TRBV5-1 and TRBJ1-3, with D possibly TRBD1 on 6 matching bases. Germline assignment: CDR1 SGHRS and CDR2 YFSETQ. The V and J ends lost 0 bases and 8 bases respectively, with 15 bases between them. CDR3 length: 15 residues. In DNA form, the CDR3 reads TGCGCCAGCAGCTTGGGGACAGCCTGTCTCGACACCATATATTTT. Translated: CASSLGTACLDTIYF.

The chain combines TRBV4-1 with TRBJ1-6; no reliable D call. V was shortened by 2 bases and J by 9 bases, with 23 bases between the two germline ends. The CDR3 contains 18 residues. Per the germline V gene, CDR1 is MGHRA and CDR2 is YSYEKL. CDR3 in DNA: TGCGCCAGCAGCCAACCCGAGGGTACCGGTTCTGTGGGTTCACCCCTCCACTTT. This codes for CASSQPEGTGSVGSPLHF.

The chain carries TRBV4-2 and TRBJ1-2; TRBD1 is a possible D gene (6 bases). This CDR3 comprises 18 residues. CDR1 is LGHNA, CDR2 YNFKEQ, per germline. V was cut by 4 bases and J by 1 base, with 22 bases left in between. As DNA, the CDR3 is TGTGCCAGCAGCCCAGCGGGGGCATCGGTTTGGGGTAACTATGGCTACACCTTC. Residues: CASSPAGASVWGNYGYTF.